This TCR beta chain was recorded in a study of blood T cell repertoires in COVID-19. The CDR3 runs to 14 residues. V shed 4 bases and J 3 bases; nucleotides not matched to a gene: 5. CDR1 and CDR2 (germline): SNHLY, FYNNEI. The data were produced by immunoSEQ multiplex PCR, yet TCRdb's version contains in-frame clones alone and is incomplete. The repertoire has 350,000 to 450,000 clones, around 89% of them found once; the top ten carry around 1.3%. This clonotype was sampled from a man in his forties with acute or convalescent COVID-19. Sequencing was performed on peripheral blood. This chain uses TRBV2 with TRBJ1-1; 7 bases are shared with TRBD1. Here the CDR3 DNA reads TGTGCCAGCAGTGTGACAGGGTTATACACTGAAGCTTTCTTT. Protein sequence: CASSVTGLYTEAFF.